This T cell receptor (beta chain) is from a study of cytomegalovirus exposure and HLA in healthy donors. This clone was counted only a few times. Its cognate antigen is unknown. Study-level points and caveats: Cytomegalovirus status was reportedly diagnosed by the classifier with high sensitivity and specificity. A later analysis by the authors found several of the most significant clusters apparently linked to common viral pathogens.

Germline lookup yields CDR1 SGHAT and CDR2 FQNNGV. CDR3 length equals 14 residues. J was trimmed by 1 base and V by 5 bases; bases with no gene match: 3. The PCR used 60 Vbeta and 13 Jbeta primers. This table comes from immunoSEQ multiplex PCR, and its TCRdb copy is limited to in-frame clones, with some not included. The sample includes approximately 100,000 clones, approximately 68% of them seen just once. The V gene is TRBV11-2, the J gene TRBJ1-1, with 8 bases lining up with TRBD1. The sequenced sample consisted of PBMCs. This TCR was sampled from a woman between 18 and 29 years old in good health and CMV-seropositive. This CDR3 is CASSQDRANTEAFF. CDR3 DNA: TGTGCCAGCAGCCAGGACAGGGCGAACACTGAAGCTTTCTTT.